Presented here are 27 T cell receptor beta chains from one specimen sequenced in a study of CD8+CD57+ T cells in acquired aplastic anemia. Patients sequenced had flow cytometry evidence of CD8+CD57+ cell expansion. Genomic DNA constituted the template upon which TCR beta VDJ and CDR3 profiling was performed. TCRdb independently ran MiXCR on the reads; one entry per CDR3 protein. The profile covers about 180,000 distinct CDR3 sequences, with roughly 50% appearing a single time and 10% to 15% taken by the ten largest. Source material: sorted CD4+, CD8+, or CD8+CD57+ T cells (not recorded which) from PBMCs. These receptors were collected from a human donor with aplastic anemia.

This chain uses TRBV20-1 with TRBJ2-5, with D perhaps TRBD1 (6 bases). This CDR3 comprises 16 residues. V lost 1 base and J lost 4, with 19 bases in between. Per germline, CDR1 DFQATT and CDR2 SNEGSKA (reference sequence). DNA of the CDR3: TGCAGTGCTAGAGGGGTTTTCAGGGGAGAATCAGAGACCCAGTACTTC. It codes for CSARGVFRGESETQYF.

The chain combines TRBV19 with TRBJ1-5; D uncertain. Trimming stripped 4 bases from V and 4 bases from J, with 8 bases between. This CDR3 region has 13 residues. Germline V gene data show CDR1 as LNHDA and CDR2 as SQIVND (reference sequence). CDR3 sequence reads: CASSTERNQPQHF. The DNA for the CDR3 is TGTGCCAGTAGTACAGAGCGAAATCAGCCCCAGCATTTT.

This clonotype was detected only a few times. The chain uses TRBV2 and TRBJ1-6; 7 bases fit TRBD1. Germline V gene sequence: CDR1 SNHLY, CDR2 FYNNEI. The CDR3 contains 15 residues. The J segment lost 6 bases and the V segment lost 7 bases, leaving 9 bases of the junction unmatched. CDR3 sequence: CASILETGINSPLHF. The CDR3 DNA is TGTGCCAGCATTCTGGAGACAGGGATTAATTCACCCCTCCACTTT.

In the case of this clonotype: One end of the junction fails to match germline, which may point to a read error. V is TRBV7-2 and J is TRBJ2-7, with D tentatively TRBD2 (5 bases). Germline CDR1 and CDR2: SGHTA and FQGNSA. This CDR3 region has 13 residues. The CDR3 sequence: CASSQDTGYEQYF. The CDR3 DNA is TGCGCCAGCAGCCAAGATACGGGGTACGAGCAGTACTTC.

This clonotype showed up just a few times. V usage is TRBV12-3 or TRBV12-4 and J usage is TRBJ2-7, with 7 bases identical to TRBD1. V was clipped by 5 bases and J by 3 bases; unmatched bases: 16. This CDR3 contains 17 residues. CDR3 protein: CASSPDLYRGHDYEQYF. Here the CDR3 DNA reads TGTGCCAGCAGTCCCGATCTATACAGGGGACACGACTACGAGCAGTACTTC.

The chain uses TRBV7-9 and TRBJ2-5; D unclear. Germline V CDR1 and CDR2: SEHNR, FQNEAQ (reference sequence). The length of the CDR3 is 15 residues. V lost 2 bases and J lost 2, with 12 bases in between. CDR3: CASSLHGPIQETQYF. For the CDR3, the DNA is TGTGCCAGCAGCTTACATGGACCTATACAAGAGACCCAGTACTTC.

This clonotype was observed at least ten times. The chain links TRBV9 to TRBJ1-6; D remains ambiguous. CDR1 is SGDLS, CDR2 YYNGEE, per germline. CDR3 length equals 14 residues. Trimming cost V 3 bases and J 7 bases, with 11 bases left between them. The CDR3 loop reads CASSDQPGNSPLHF. The CDR3 nucleotides are TGTGCCAGCAGCGATCAGCCCGGGAATTCACCCCTCCACTTT.

The chain combines TRBV7-3 with TRBJ2-7; D may be TRBD2 (6 bases). Trimming took 0 bases from V and 5 from J, leaving 23 bases between them. The length of the CDR3 is 18 residues. Germline values: CDR1 SGHTA, CDR2 FQGTGA. The DNA of the CDR3 is TGTGCCAGCAGCTTAACCCGACGGGACTCCGCCTTAACCGACGAGCAGTACTTC. Translating it yields CASSLTRRDSALTDEQYF. The full variable domain, in which reference TRBV7-3 and TRBJ2-7 provide the parts outside the CDR3, is GAGVSQTPSNKVTEKGKYVELRCDPISGHTALYWYRQSLGQGPEFLIYFQGTGAADDSGLPNDRFFAVRPEGSVSTLKIQRTERGDSAVYLCASSLTRRDSALTDEQYFGPGTRLTVT.

A remark on this clonotype: It is likely a read error, because the conserved phenylalanine at the end of the CDR3 is missing. This chain links TRBV10-3 with TRBJ2-1; 8 bases match TRBD2. V was pared by 6 bases and J by 2 bases, with 6 bases of the junction left unmatched. The germline V gene encodes CDR1 ENHRY and CDR2 SYGVKD. This CDR3 contains 15 residues. The CDR3 loop reads CAISLPGLAYNEQFY. The CDR3 bases are TGTGCCATCAGCCTACCGGGACTAGCCTACAATGAGCAGTTCTAC.

CDR3 coding DNA: TGTGCCAGCAGCATCGGGACAGGAAACACCATATATTTT. The encoded protein is CASSIGTGNTIYF. This chain links TRBV7-9 with TRBJ1-3, with D possibly matching TRBD1 (6 bases). V was pared by 5 bases and J by 4 bases, with 9 bases between. This CDR3 region has 13 residues. CDR1 and CDR2 from the germline V gene are SEHNR and FQNEAQ (reference sequence).

This clonotype was counted at least ten times. The V gene is TRBV6-6, the J gene TRBJ2-1; tentative D call: TRBD2 (5 bases). Germline values: CDR1 MNHNY, CDR2 SVGAGI (reference sequence). Between the trimmed V and J ends, which lost 0 bases and 10 bases, there was a span of 7 bases. The length of the CDR3 is 12 residues. The CDR3 here is CASSYSTTEQFF. The CDR3 bases are TGTGCCAGCAGTTACTCGACTACAGAGCAGTTCTTC.

The genes are TRBV20-1 and TRBJ2-5, with D possibly being TRBD1 (6 bases). CDR1 DFQATT and CDR2 SNEGSKA come from the germline V gene (reference sequence). Trimming took 3 bases from V and 7 from J, leaving 12 bases between them. The CDR3 contains 12 residues. CDR3 DNA: TGCAGTGCTAGGGACAGAAGTTCGACCCAGTACTTC. Amino acids: CSARDRSSTQYF.

In regard to this clonotype: This may be a read error: a much more frequent sequence differs by one nucleotide. The CDR3 reads CASSLLAGATDTRYF. The CDR3 nucleotides read TGTGCCAGCAGCTTGCTAGCGGGGGCCACAGATACGCGGTATTTT. V usage is TRBV19 and J usage is TRBJ2-3, with 10 nucleotides matching TRBD2. CDR1 LNHDA and CDR2 SQIVND come from the germline V gene (reference sequence). The CDR3 covers 15 residues.

This clonotype was counted at least ten times. The chain links TRBV7-8 to TRBJ1-4; D not resolved. This CDR3 has 11 residues. The ends were cut back, 5 bases at V and 8 bases at J, with 6 bases in the middle. Per germline, CDR1 SGHVS and CDR2 FQNEAQ. The CDR3 protein is CASSATEKLFF. In DNA, the CDR3 is TGTGCCAGCAGCGCCACAGAAAAACTGTTTTTT.

This clonotype was counted many times. The genes are TRBV2 and TRBJ2-7; the D gene is possibly TRBD2 (6 bases). Germline V lookup: CDR1 SNHLY, CDR2 FYNNEI. This CDR3 is 14 amino acids long. The ends were cut back, 6 bases at V and 0 bases at J, with 12 bases in the middle. CDR3 DNA sequence: TGTGCCAGCAGGCGGGACGGAAACTCCTACGAGCAGTACTTC. Its protein is CASRRDGNSYEQYF.

The chain carries TRBV20-1 and TRBJ1-1; 8 bases match TRBD1. The CDR3 loop spans 12 amino acids. The junction had 6 bases not matched to a gene; V was cut back by 6 bases and J by 6 bases. CDR1 is DFQATT, CDR2 SNEGSKA, per germline (reference sequence). The CDR3 nucleotides are TGCAGTGCCCCCGACAGGGGCGCTGAAGCTTTCTTT. Encoded protein: CSAPDRGAEAFF.

J is TRBJ2-5 and V is TRBV7-9; 8 nucleotides agree with TRBD1. Germline V gives CDR1 SEHNR, CDR2 FQNEAQ (reference sequence). The CDR3 is made up of 14 amino acids. The V gene end was trimmed by 4 bases and the J gene end by 4 bases; junction bases not matched to a gene: 5. CDR3 DNA sequence: TGTGCCAGCAGCTCGACAGGGGTTTCAGAGACCCAGTACTTC. This translates into CASSSTGVSETQYF.

In its sample, this clonotype was seen many times. This chain joins TRBV19 and TRBJ2-6, with 10 nucleotides matching TRBD1. CDR1 LNHDA and CDR2 SQIVND come from the germline V gene (reference sequence). Losses at the gene ends were 3 bases for V and 0 bases for J; bases not matched to a gene: 2. There are 17 residues in the CDR3. The CDR3 DNA sequence: TGTGCCAGTAGTATGAGGACAGGGGGCTCTGGGGCCAACGTCCTGACTTTC. It encodes CASSMRTGGSGANVLTF. Based on the CDR3 plus reference TRBV19 and TRBJ2-6, the full variable domain is DGGITQSPKYLFRKEGQNVTLSCEQNLNHDAMYWYRQDPGQGLRLIYYSQIVNDFQKGDIAEGYSVSREKKESFPLTVTSAQKNPTAFYLCASSMRTGGSGANVLTFGAGSRLTVL.

This clonotype occurred many times. The chain combines TRBV19 with TRBJ2-2; TRBD1 matches 7 bases. The V gene's germline CDR1 is LNHDA and CDR2 SQIVND (reference sequence). Trimming removed 4 bases from V and 9 bases from J; junction bases left unmatched: 2. There are 12 residues in the CDR3. This CDR3 reads CASSTQGRELFF. The CDR3, as DNA: TGTGCCAGTAGTACACAGGGGAGGGAGCTGTTTTTT. The full variable domain, in which reference TRBV19 and TRBJ2-2 provide the parts outside the CDR3, is DGGITQSPKYLFRKEGQNVTLSCEQNLNHDAMYWYRQDPGQGLRLIYYSQIVNDFQKGDIAEGYSVSREKKESFPLTVTSAQKNPTAFYLCASSTQGRELFFGEGSRLTVL.

The table lists this clonotype with a few counts. J is TRBJ1-2 and V is TRBV19; 8 nucleotides match TRBD1. CDR1 is LNHDA and CDR2 is SQIVND in the germline V gene (reference sequence). The CDR3 contains 14 residues. The trim removed 6 bases at V and 4 bases at J, leaving 7 bases unmatched. The CDR3 protein is CASRDRADPYGYTF. The CDR3 bases are TGTGCCAGTAGGGACAGGGCAGATCCCTATGGCTACACCTTC.

This clonotype was recorded at least ten times. V and J are TRBV7-3 and TRBJ2-1, with 9 bases aligning to TRBD2. The V gene end was trimmed by 5 bases and the J gene end by 2 bases; junction bases not matched to a gene: 7. The CDR3 has 16 amino acids. Germline V gene data show CDR1 as SGHTA and CDR2 as FQGTGA. This chain's CDR3 is CASSVRGGAAYNEQFF. The DNA for the CDR3 is TGTGCCAGCAGCGTCCGCGGGGGGGCGGCCTACAATGAGCAGTTCTTC.

The V gene is TRBV20-1, the J gene TRBJ1-6; maybe TRBD1 (6 bases). The V end was cut by 3 bases, the J end by 7 bases, with 13 bases between. Germline V gene lookup returns CDR1 DFQATT and CDR2 SNEGSKA (reference sequence). The CDR3 has 14 residues. The DNA for the CDR3 is TGCAGTGCTAGTATGGGACACTCGAATTCACCCCTCCACTTT. It translates to CSASMGHSNSPLHF.

The J gene is TRBJ1-2, the V gene TRBV10-3; D is perhaps TRBD1 (6 bases). Germline V gene data show CDR1 as ENHRY and CDR2 as SYGVKD. Trimming took 2 bases from V and 1 from J, leaving 8 bases between them. This CDR3 is built from 14 residues. The CDR3 nucleotides read TGTGCCATCAGTGAGAGGGGGGATAACTATGGCTACACCTTC. Translation gives CAISERGDNYGYTF.

This clonotype was recorded at least ten times. V usage is TRBV12-3 or TRBV12-4 and J usage is TRBJ2-1; maybe TRBD1 (6 bases). The CDR3 runs to 15 residues. V gave up 3 bases and J gave up 4 bases, with 13 bases separating them. The CDR3 nucleotides read TGTGCCAGCAGTTTTGCAGGGGCGCGTTACAATGAGCAGTTCTTC. Residues: CASSFAGARYNEQFF.

In its sample, this clonotype was seen a few times. This CDR3 reads CSARGQTYQETQYF. CDR3 bases: TGCAGTGCTAGAGGACAGACCTACCAAGAGACCCAGTACTTC. The rearrangement uses TRBV20-1 and TRBJ2-5; TRBD1 is a possible D gene (5 bases). V lost 1 base and J 0 bases, leaving 9 bases between the germline ends. The germline CDR1 and CDR2 sequences are DFQATT and SNEGSKA (reference sequence). The CDR3 length is 14 residues.

As for this clonotype: Just one base apart from a much larger clone, this may be a read error. The J gene is TRBJ2-3, the V gene TRBV6-4; D is unclear. The CDR3 runs 16 residues. CDR1 and CDR2 (germline): MRHNA, SNTAGT. Between the trimmed V and J ends, which lost 7 bases and 0 bases, there was a span of 17 bases. CDR3 sequence (DNA): TGTGCCAGCAACAGACTGAGTCCCTCTAGCACAGATACGCAGTATTTT. Translating gives CASNRLSPSSTDTQYF.

This chain uses TRBV2 with TRBJ2-5; 8 nucleotides line up with TRBD2. This CDR3 has 13 residues. Germline V CDR1 and CDR2: SNHLY, FYNNEI. Trimming cost V 5 bases and J 5 bases; bases outside gene matches: 4. As DNA, the CDR3 is TGTGCCAGCAGTAGGGAGCGGGGGGAGACCCAGTACTTC. This sequence encodes CASSRERGETQYF. Variable domain in full (rest from reference TRBV2 and TRBJ2-5): EPEVTQTPSHQVTQMGQEVILRCVPISNHLYFYWYRQILGQKVEFLVSFYNNEISEKSEIFDDQFSVERPDGSNFTLKIRSTKLEDSAMYFCASSRERGETQYFGPGTRLLVL.